This is a list of T cell receptor beta chains from one sample in a study of control samples from healthy donors and cancer patients. Using immunoSEQ multiplex PCR, the repertoire was profiled, and TCRdb retains in-frame clones only, with some absent. Among some 58,000 clones listed, approximately 87% were seen once. Sequences were obtained from PBMCs. Source of these receptors: a woman aged 60-75 years with lung cancer. Each CDR3 is given with its conserved first and last residue. A D gene is named only where the DNA matches it firmly. The size field is filled for only some rows; it gives once, few, many or a size class.

D gene	V gene	clone size	J gene	CDR3 protein	CDR3 DNA
-	TRBV30	-	TRBJ1-6	CAWTRTVSPLHF	TGTGCCTGGACCCGGACAGTGTCACCCCTCCACTTT
TRBD1	TRBV6-5	-	TRBJ1-2	CASNPVGQGAYGYTF	TGTGCCAGCAACCCCGTGGGACAGGGGGCGTATGGCTACACCTTC
-	TRBV6-5	-	TRBJ1-1	CASSLREPNTEAFF	TGTGCCAGCAGTTTACGGGAGCCGAACACTGAAGCTTTCTTT
-	TRBV2	-	TRBJ2-3	CASSKQGTYTDTQYF	TGTGCCAGTTCCAAACAGGGAACTTACACAGATACGCAGTATTTT
TRBD1	TRBV5-6	-	TRBJ2-7	CASSGTGGFPYEQYF	TGTGCCAGCAGCGGGACAGGGGGCTTCCCCTACGAGCAGTACTTC
-	TRBV9	-	TRBJ1-5	CASSVSGGGNQPQHF	TGTGCCAGCAGCGTATCAGGAGGGGGTAATCAGCCCCAGCATTTT
-	TRBV7-3	-	TRBJ2-5	CASSPQGRGETQYF	TGTGCCAGCAGCCCACAGGGAAGGGGAGAGACCCAGTACTTC
-	TRBV18	few	TRBJ1-5	CASSLVKGNQPQHF	TGTGCCAGCTCCCTCGTTAAGGGCAATCAGCCCCAGCATTTT
TRBD1	TRBV6-5	-	TRBJ1-2	CASSRAGTGYGYTF	TGTGCCAGCAGTCGAGCCGGGACAGGGTATGGCTACACCTTC
-	TRBV7-2	-	TRBJ2-7	CASSLIIYEQYF	TGTGCCAGCAGCTTAATCATCTACGAGCAGTACTTC
-	TRBV11-2	-	TRBJ2-7	CASSSSGLTGSSYEQYF	TGTGCCAGCAGCTCAAGCGGACTCACGGGGAGCTCCTACGAGCAGTACTTC
TRBD1	TRBV24-1	once	TRBJ1-2	CATSDSGTGPANYGYTF	TGTGCCACCAGTGATTCCGGGACAGGGCCAGCTAACTATGGCTACACCTTC
TRBD2	TRBV7-8	-	TRBJ2-7	CASSGRPPSGGTSYEQYF	TGTGCCAGCAGCGGTCGACCCCCTAGCGGGGGTACCTCCTACGAGCAGTACTTC
TRBD2	TRBV6-6	-	TRBJ2-5	CASSRLVGGNQETQYF	TGTGCCAGCAGTCGACTAGTGGGGGGGAACCAAGAGACCCAGTACTTC
-	TRBV7-9	-	TRBJ2-2	CASSSLGANTGELFF	TGTGCCAGCAGCTCCCTGGGGGCTAACACCGGGGAGCTGTTTTTT
TRBD2	TRBV5-1	-	TRBJ2-5	CASSFGLAGHQETQYF	TGCGCCAGCAGCTTCGGACTAGCGGGCCACCAAGAGACCCAGTACTTC
-	TRBV3-1/TRBV3-2	-	TRBJ2-1	CASTQGGLRNNEQFF	TGTGCCAGCACCCAGGGGGGGCTTCGGAACAATGAGCAGTTCTTC
-	TRBV28	-	TRBJ2-6	CASSLGGSGANVLTF	TGTGCCAGCAGTTTAGGGGGCTCTGGGGCCAACGTCCTGACTTTC
-	TRBV27	-	TRBJ1-2	CASSLEGAAYYGYTF	TGTGCCAGCAGTCTCGAAGGGGCAGCGTACTATGGCTACACCTTC
TRBD1	TRBV4-2	-	TRBJ1-5	CASSQDPTGEVGQPQHF	TGTGCCAGCAGCCAAGATCCTACAGGGGAGGTTGGACAGCCCCAGCATTTT
-	TRBV15	once	TRBJ2-4	CATSVFGPKNIQYF	TGTGCCACCAGCGTTTTCGGCCCCAAAAACATTCAGTACTTC
-	TRBV7-3	once	TRBJ2-1	CASSGGRSSYNEQFF	TGTGCCAGCAGTGGAGGCCGGAGCTCCTACAATGAGCAGTTCTTC
TRBD1	TRBV12-3/TRBV12-4	few	TRBJ2-5	CASTVTGGETQYF	TGTGCCAGCACCGTCACAGGGGGGGAGACCCAGTACTTC
-	TRBV14	once	TRBJ1-3	CASSQRHNSGNTIYF	TGTGCCAGCAGCCAACGACACAACTCTGGAAACACCATATATTTT
-	TRBV7-9	-	TRBJ1-1	CASSPFGQMNTEAFF	TGTGCCAGCAGCCCGTTTGGACAGATGAACACTGAAGCTTTCTTT
-	TRBV5-1	-	TRBJ2-5	CASSPVAGRETQYF	TGCGCCAGCAGCCCAGTGGCGGGGCGGGAGACCCAGTACTTC